This TCR beta chain derives from a study of shared clonotypes between healthy human individuals. Across the whole study: Plates per donor: three CD4 naive, three CD4 memory, two CD8 naive, one CD8 memory.

With 3 bases removed from V and 2 bases from J, the gap between germline ends came to 11 bases. The CDR3 runs to 14 residues. Germline CDR1 SGHNT, CDR2 YENEEA. Sequencing used immunoSEQ multiplex PCR; TCRdb keeps in-frame clones, though not all of them. The sample carries approximately 1.1 million clones, around 82% recorded once. This clone was observed once. Antigen specificity is unknown. Study-wide findings and caveats: What naive subsets generally showed was a larger estimated richness than memory subsets showed.

Sequencing was performed on memory CD4+ T cells from PBMCs. Documented subset: CD45RA-negative fraction. This sequence joins TRBV11-3 and TRBJ2-7, with D perhaps matching TRBD2 (6 bases). This TCR came from a man between 18 and 29 years old in good health. Some clones in this sample may be carry-over from other donors' samples. The CDR3 coding sequence is TGTGCCAGCAGCTTCGGAGGGGTACCCTACGAGCAGTACTTC. Translation: CASSFGGVPYEQYF. Full variable domain (rest looked up from reference TRBV11-3 and TRBJ2-7): EAGVVQSPRYKIIEKKQPVAFWCNPISGHNTLYWYLQNLGQGPELLIRYENEEAVDDSQLPKDRFSAERLKGVDSTLKIQPAELGDSAVYLCASSFGGVPYEQYFGPGTRLTVT.